This entry concerns a single TCR beta chain. Its antigen is as yet unknown. This entry is derived from a study of shared clonotypes between healthy human individuals. Study-wide context: The study used three CD4 naive, three CD4 memory, two CD8 naive and one CD8 memory plate per donor.

Findings and limits, study-wide: Lower generation probabilities were found for non-shared clonotypes than for those shared by all four donors.

The CDR3 covers 14 residues. V shed 5 bases and J shed 3 bases, with 10 bases lying between them. The germline gives CDR1 MNHNY, CDR2 SVGAGI (reference sequence). Produced via immunoSEQ multiplex PCR; TCRdb's table is partial and in-frame only. Of about 110,000 clones listed, around 65% are singletons. The TCR sequence derives from a woman aged 25 to 39 in good health. The sample comprised memory CD8+ T cells sorted from blood. Subset indicated: CD45RO+ cells pooled with CCR7-negative TemRA cells. The chain has TRBV6-6 and TRBJ1-4; D is perhaps TRBD1 (5 bases). The CDR3 protein is CASSAGFANEKLFF. CDR3 bases: TGTGCCAGCAGTGCAGGGTTCGCTAATGAAAAACTGTTTTTT.